The entry that follows covers one T cell receptor beta chain sequence. Its target is unknown. The record originates from a study of T cell responses to AZD1222 COVID-19 vaccine. General observations from the study: Baseline antibody screening turned up just six seropositive AZD1222 recipients. White British donors predominated, females outnumbered males, and clonal diversity was possibly underestimated. Spike-specific TCRs gained breadth and depth after people received two AZD1222 doses.

Assay: immunoSEQ multiplex PCR; the TCRdb copy retains only in-frame clones and omits some. The sample holds about 110,000 clones, about 87% seen once. Looked up from germline, CDR1 is SGHNT and CDR2 is YENEEA. CDR3 length: 13 residues. V gave up 5 bases and J gave up 3 bases, with 9 bases separating them. The material was peripheral blood, obtained 28 days after the second AZD1222 dose. The receptor comes from an adult who received the AZD1222 COVID-19 vaccine. This chain connects TRBV11-3 to TRBJ2-3, with a possible D match to TRBD2 (5 bases). CDR3 residues: CASSGRGTDTQYF. In DNA, the CDR3 is TGTGCCAGCAGCGGACGAGGGACAGATACGCAGTATTTT.